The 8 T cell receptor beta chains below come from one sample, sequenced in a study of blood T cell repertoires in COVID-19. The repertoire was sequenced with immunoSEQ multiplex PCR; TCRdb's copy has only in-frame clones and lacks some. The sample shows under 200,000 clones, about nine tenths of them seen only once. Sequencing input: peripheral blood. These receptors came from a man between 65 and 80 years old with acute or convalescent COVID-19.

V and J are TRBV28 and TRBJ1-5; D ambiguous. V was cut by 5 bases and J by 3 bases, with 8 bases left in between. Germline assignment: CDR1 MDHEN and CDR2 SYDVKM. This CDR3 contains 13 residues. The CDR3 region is CASSPSNNQPQHF. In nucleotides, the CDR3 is TGTGCCAGCAGTCCCAGTAACAATCAGCCCCAGCATTTT.

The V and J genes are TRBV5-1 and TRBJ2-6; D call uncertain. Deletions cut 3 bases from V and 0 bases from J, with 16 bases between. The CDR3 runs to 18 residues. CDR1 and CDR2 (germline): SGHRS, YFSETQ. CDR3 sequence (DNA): TGCGCCAGCAGCTCTCTAGAGCTATCGTTCTCTGGGGCCAACGTCCTGACTTTC. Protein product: CASSSLELSFSGANVLTF.

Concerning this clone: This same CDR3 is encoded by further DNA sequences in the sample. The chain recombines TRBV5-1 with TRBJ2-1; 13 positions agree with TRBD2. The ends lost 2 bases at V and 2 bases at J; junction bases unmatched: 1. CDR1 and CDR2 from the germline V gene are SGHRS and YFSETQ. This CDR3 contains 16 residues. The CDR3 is CASSFGLAGAYNEQFF. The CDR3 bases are TGCGCCAGCAGCTTCGGACTAGCGGGAGCCTACAATGAGCAGTTCTTC.

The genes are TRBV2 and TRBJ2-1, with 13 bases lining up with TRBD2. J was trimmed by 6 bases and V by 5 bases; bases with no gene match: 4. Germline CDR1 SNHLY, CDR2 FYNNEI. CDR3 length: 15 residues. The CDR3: CASSLRTSGGNEQFF. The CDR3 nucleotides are TGTGCCAGCAGTTTAAGGACTAGCGGGGGCAATGAGCAGTTCTTC.

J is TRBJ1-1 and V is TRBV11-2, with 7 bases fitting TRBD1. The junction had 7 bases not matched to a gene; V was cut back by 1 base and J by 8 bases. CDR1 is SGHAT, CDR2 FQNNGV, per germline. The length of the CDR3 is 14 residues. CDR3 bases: TGTGCCAGCAGCTTAGCCCCCGGGACAGTCGAAGCTTTCTTT. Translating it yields CASSLAPGTVEAFF.

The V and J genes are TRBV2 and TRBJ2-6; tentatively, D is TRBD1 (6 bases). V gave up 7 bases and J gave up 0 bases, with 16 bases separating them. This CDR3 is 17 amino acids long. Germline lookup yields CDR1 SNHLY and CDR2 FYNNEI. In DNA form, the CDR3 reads TGTGCCAGCACTGTTCTTGGGGGCGCCTCTGGGGCCAACGTCCTGACTTTC. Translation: CASTVLGGASGANVLTF.

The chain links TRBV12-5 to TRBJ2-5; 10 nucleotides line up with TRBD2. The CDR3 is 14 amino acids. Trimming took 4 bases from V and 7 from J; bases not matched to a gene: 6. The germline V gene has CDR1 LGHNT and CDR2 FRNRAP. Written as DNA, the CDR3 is TGTGCTAGTGGTTCCAGCGGGGGGGGCGGGACCCAGTACTTC. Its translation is CASGSSGGGGTQYF.

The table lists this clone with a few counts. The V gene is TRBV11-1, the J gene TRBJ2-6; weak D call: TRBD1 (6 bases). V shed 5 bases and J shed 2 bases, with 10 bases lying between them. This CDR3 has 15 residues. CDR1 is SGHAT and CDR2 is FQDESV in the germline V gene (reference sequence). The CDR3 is CASSINRAGANVLTF. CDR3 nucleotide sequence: TGTGCCAGCAGCATCAACAGGGCTGGGGCCAACGTCCTGACTTTC.